These 17 T cell receptor beta chains share one sample of origin, sequenced in a study of blood T cells in healthy people across ages. A second PCR of about 7 to 12 cycles used a sample-barcoded 5' primer and a J-beta primer mix. TCRdb reprocessed the 5' RACE reads via MiXCR and lists one record per CDR3 protein. Of approximately 900,000 distinct CDR3 sequences in the sample, 40% to 60% were seen once. Sequenced sample: blood. The receptors were sampled from a man aged 25-45 years in good health.

This clonotype was recorded a few times. The chain is built from TRBV7-2 and TRBJ2-1, with 8 bases that match TRBD2. Germline V gene lookup returns CDR1 SGHTA and CDR2 FQGNSA. J was trimmed by 1 base and V by 5 bases; bases with no gene match: 16. The CDR3 sequence is 19 residues long. CDR3 amino acids: CASSPGRIRGGVSYNEQFF. The CDR3 coding sequence is TGTGCCAGCAGCCCCGGGAGGATCCGGGGGGGCGTGTCCTACAATGAGCAGTTCTTC.

The chain links TRBV7-9 to TRBJ2-3; maybe TRBD1 (5 bases). CDR1 and CDR2 from the germline V gene are SEHNR and FQNEAQ (reference sequence). Trimming left V 5 bases short and J 0 bases short, with 18 bases between. The CDR3 totals 17 residues. CDR3 protein: CASSPARGTTSTDTQYF. CDR3 nucleotide sequence: TGTGCCAGCAGCCCTGCTAGGGGCACCACTAGCACAGATACGCAGTATTTT.

This clonotype was detected only once. The rearrangement joins TRBV3-1 to TRBJ2-3; possibly TRBD2 for D (7 bases). Germline V gene data show CDR1 as LGHDT and CDR2 as YNNKEL (reference sequence). This CDR3 has 15 amino acids. Trimming left V 1 base short and J 3 bases short, with 11 bases between. The CDR3 nucleotides read TGTGCCAGCAGCCAAGGGACTAGGGGGACAGATACGCAGTATTTT. This codes for CASSQGTRGTDTQYF.

Here the CDR3 DNA reads TGTGCCAGCGGATCGAGCGGGGCTACTCAAGAGACCCAGTACTTC. Protein: CASGSSGATQETQYF. The chain uses TRBV6-2 or TRBV6-3 and TRBJ2-5; 7 bases line up with TRBD2. V shed 8 bases, J shed 2 bases, and the junction held 11 bases outside the gene matches. Germline loops: CDR1 MNHEY, CDR2 SVGEGT. The CDR3 runs to 15 residues.

This clonotype was seen only a few times. Here the CDR3 DNA reads TGTGCCAGCTCACTCTCGGACTGGGGTGAGACCCAGTACTTC. This sequence encodes CASSLSDWGETQYF. The chain joins TRBV18 to TRBJ2-5; the D gene is possibly TRBD2 (5 bases). Germline V gene sequence: CDR1 KGHSH, CDR2 LQKENI. There are 14 residues in the CDR3. V dropped 4 bases and J dropped 5 bases, with 14 bases sitting between them.

The rearrangement joins TRBV6-2 or TRBV6-3 to TRBJ1-1; a possible D gene is TRBD1 (6 bases). Deletions cut 2 bases from V and 1 base from J, with 14 bases between. The germline CDR1 and CDR2 sequences are MNHEY and SVGEGT. This CDR3 has 16 amino acids. CDR3 sequence: CASSYPSRGANTEAFF. As DNA, the CDR3 is TGTGCCAGCAGTTACCCCTCACGGGGGGCGAACACTGAAGCTTTCTTT.

The J gene is TRBJ1-2, the V gene TRBV29-1; TRBD1 matches at 7 bases. Germline CDR1 reads SQVTM; CDR2 reads ANQGSEA. Trimming cost V 7 bases and J 1 base; bases outside gene matches: 6. The CDR3 extends over 13 amino acids. The CDR3 here is CSAVGQDNYGYTF. CDR3 coding DNA: TGCAGCGCCGTCGGACAGGATAACTATGGCTACACCTTC.

The genes are TRBV7-9 and TRBJ1-5; no firm D call. The ends were cut back, 6 bases at V and 3 bases at J, with 12 bases in the middle. From germline, CDR1 is SEHNR and CDR2 FQNEAQ (reference sequence). The CDR3 spans 14 residues. CDR3 sequence (DNA): TGTGCCAGCAGACCCGACGGCGCCAATCAGCCCCAGCATTTT. Its translation: CASRPDGANQPQHF.

The chain employs TRBV6-2 or TRBV6-3 and TRBJ2-2, with a weak D call TRBD1 (6 bases). The V end was cut by 8 bases, the J end by 7 bases, with 20 bases between. Germline V CDR1 and CDR2: MNHEY, SVGEGT. The CDR3 length is 15 residues. CDR3 protein: CASLRQVGVGGELFF. The CDR3 nucleotides read TGTGCCAGCCTCAGACAGGTCGGGGTTGGCGGGGAGCTGTTTTTT.

This chain uses TRBV18 with TRBJ2-3; maybe TRBD2 (6 bases). CDR1 and CDR2 (germline): KGHSH, LQKENI. V shed 8 bases and J shed 6 bases, with 18 bases lying between them. CDR3 size: 14 residues. In DNA form, the CDR3 reads TGTGCCAGCCGACGGACTACTTCGGATGATACGCAGTATTTT. Its translation is CASRRTTSDDTQYF.

The rearrangement joins TRBV5-1 to TRBJ2-7; D remains unclear. From germline, CDR1 is SGHRS and CDR2 YFSETQ. The CDR3 contains 12 residues. Trimming removed 3 bases from V and 7 bases from J, with 11 bases in between. CDR3 sequence: CASSSSWIEQYF. CDR3 nucleotide sequence: TGCGCCAGCAGCTCCAGCTGGATTGAGCAGTACTTC.

This clonotype showed up just a few times. The CDR3 DNA reads TGTGCCATCAGGCTAGAGACGGGGCCCTACGAGCAGTACTTC. Amino acids: CAIRLETGPYEQYF. The chain carries TRBV10-3 and TRBJ2-7, with D perhaps given as TRBD1 or TRBD2 (5 bases each). The CDR3 is 14 residues long. V was cut by 6 bases and J by 2 bases, with 14 bases left in between. Germline V gene lookup returns CDR1 ENHRY and CDR2 SYGVKD.

This clonotype was detected once. This chain connects TRBV12-3 or TRBV12-4 to TRBJ1-5; maybe TRBD1 (6 bases). The V end was cut by 3 bases, the J end by 3 bases, with 9 bases between. The CDR3 runs 14 residues. The CDR3 is CASSFGGPNQPQHF. The CDR3, as DNA: TGTGCCAGCAGTTTCGGGGGCCCCAATCAGCCCCAGCATTTT.

This rearrangement joins TRBV6-1 to TRBJ2-1; 12 nucleotides align to TRBD2. The germline V gene encodes CDR1 MNHNS and CDR2 SASEGT. V lost 6 bases to trimming and J lost 1 base; unmatched junction nucleotides: 10. The CDR3 extends over 18 amino acids. CDR3 nucleotide sequence: TGTGCCAGCAGATCCCCGACTAGCGGGGGCCAATCCTACAATGAGCAGTTCTTC. Protein sequence: CASRSPTSGGQSYNEQFF.

The chain joins TRBV10-3 to TRBJ1-2; TRBD1 agrees at 9 bases. The germline gives CDR1 ENHRY, CDR2 SYGVKD. With 8 bases clipped from V and 6 bases from J, the junction kept 13 bases outside the gene matches. CDR3 size: 15 residues. The CDR3 region has the DNA TGTGCCATCGTTTGGGACAGGGAAGATCTGGATGGCTACACCTTC. Its translation: CAIVWDREDLDGYTF.

CDR3 protein: CASRPGWVTEAFF. CDR3 bases: TGTGCCAGCAGACCGGGTTGGGTCACTGAAGCTTTCTTT. The chain links TRBV11-2 to TRBJ1-1, with D uncertain. CDR3 length: 13 amino acids. Trimming removed 6 bases from V and 4 bases from J, with 12 bases in between. Germline-derived CDR1 and CDR2 are SGHAT and FQNNGV. The whole variable domain, remainder taken from reference TRBV11-2 and TRBJ1-1, is EAGVAQSPRYKIIEKRQSVAFWCNPISGHATLYWYQQILGQGPKLLIQFQNNGVVDDSQLPKDRFSAERLKGVDSTLKIQPAKLEDSAVYLCASRPGWVTEAFFGQGTRLTVV.

In this sample, this clonotype turned up a few times. The chain recombines TRBV6-5 with TRBJ2-1; unclear D gene. The V end lost 6 bases, the J end lost 4 bases, and 13 bases lay between the germline ends. CDR3 length equals 14 residues. Germline CDR1 MNHEY, CDR2 SVGAGI. CDR3 in amino acids: CASSPTRLYNEQFF. The DNA of the CDR3 is TGTGCCAGCAGCCCTACCCGACTTTACAATGAGCAGTTCTTC.